The next 14 T cell receptor beta chains were all read from a single sample in a study of immune evolution from preneoplasia to lung adenocarcinoma. Only in-frame clones appear in the TCRdb table, and some are missing; sequencing was by immunoSEQ multiplex PCR. The sample contains about 7,900 clones, about 80% of which appear only once. Sequencing was carried out using FFPE minimally invasive lung adenocarcinoma tissue. The receptors were sampled from a person aged 65 to 85 with lung adenocarcinoma.

The CDR3 loop reads CASGQGQLGEKLFF. CDR3 sequence (DNA): TGTGCCAGCGGACAGGGGCAACTAGGTGAAAAACTGTTTTTT. The V call is TRBV7-2, the J call TRBJ1-4; 9 nucleotides align to TRBD1. J gave up 7 bases and V 8 bases, and 8 bases lay outside the gene matches. The CDR3 sequence is 14 residues long. Germline lookup yields CDR1 SGHTA and CDR2 FQGNSA.

The chain links TRBV6-5 to TRBJ2-2, with TRBD1 identical over 9 bases. CDR3 length: 16 amino acids. The germline gives CDR1 MNHEY, CDR2 SVGAGI. V lost 2 bases and J lost 2; bases outside the gene matches: 3. The CDR3 here is CASSYATGGNTGELFF. As DNA, the CDR3 is TGTGCCAGCAGTTACGCCACAGGGGGCAACACCGGGGAGCTGTTTTTT.

The rearrangement links TRBV6-5 to TRBJ2-1; D unclear. Germline values: CDR1 MNHEY, CDR2 SVGAGI. CDR3 length equals 12 residues. V lost 6 bases, J lost 3 bases, and 6 bases lay in between. The CDR3 region has the DNA TGTGCCAGCAGCGACCTCTACAATGAGCAGTTCTTC. It codes for CASSDLYNEQFF.

The V call is TRBV7-8, the J call TRBJ1-2; maybe TRBD1 (5 bases). Trimming stripped 5 bases from V and 5 bases from J, with 21 bases between. The germline CDR1 and CDR2 sequences are SGHVS and FQNEAQ. The CDR3 runs 16 residues. The CDR3 reads CASSRGGSYGTYGYTF. CDR3 in DNA: TGTGCCAGCAGCCGGGGGGGGTCTTATGGCACTTATGGCTACACCTTC. Variable domain in full (rest from reference TRBV7-8 and TRBJ1-2): GAGVSQSPRYKVAKRGQDVALRCDPISGHVSLFWYQQALGQGPEFLTYFQNEAQLDKSGLPSDRFFAERPEGSVSTLKIQRTQQEDSAVYLCASSRGGSYGTYGYTFGSGTRLTVV.

The DNA for the CDR3 is TGCGCCAGCAGTCTCGTCGGGGGGGACGTGCCGGGACAGGGGAACTACGAGCAGTACTTC. Amino acids: CASSLVGGDVPGQGNYEQYF. This chain links TRBV23-1 with TRBJ2-7; 10 nucleotides match TRBD1. TRBV23-1 is recorded as an ORF, its role being uncertain. The junction had 21 bases not matched to a gene; V was cut back by 4 bases and J by 3 bases. The CDR3 is made up of 20 amino acids.

DNA of the CDR3: TGTGCCAGCAGTTCACTAGCGGTCAATGAGCAGTTCTTC. This translates into CASSSLAVNEQFF. The J gene is TRBJ2-1, the V gene TRBV5-5; TRBD2 agrees at 8 bases. Trimming took 5 bases from V and 6 from J; bases not matched to a gene: 4. This CDR3 is 13 amino acids long. CDR1 SGHKS and CDR2 YYEKEE come from the germline V gene (reference sequence).

V usage is TRBV11-2 and J usage is TRBJ1-4; 9 nucleotides align to TRBD1. The length of the CDR3 is 15 residues. J gave up 8 bases and V 1 base, and 5 bases lay outside the gene matches. Germline loops: CDR1 SGHAT, CDR2 FQNNGV. CDR3: CASSLGDRDLEKLFF. CDR3 nucleotides: TGTGCCAGCAGCTTAGGGGACAGGGATCTGGAAAAACTGTTTTTT.

The chain joins TRBV5-1 to TRBJ1-3; D is unresolved. Trimming stripped 0 bases from V and 8 bases from J, with 3 bases between. The CDR3 sequence is 11 residues long. Germline V lookup: CDR1 SGHRS, CDR2 YFSETQ. CDR3 sequence reads: CASSLGHTIYF. CDR3 DNA: TGCGCCAGCAGCTTGGGGCACACCATATATTTT.

The chain is built from TRBV11-3 and TRBJ2-3; no definite D call. The CDR3 contains 14 residues. Germline V gene data show CDR1 as SGHNT and CDR2 as YENEEA. Trimming cost V 1 base and J 8 bases, with 13 bases left between them. This CDR3 reads CASSLAHATSTQYF. The CDR3 DNA reads TGTGCCAGCAGCTTAGCGCATGCTACCAGTACGCAGTATTTT.

This chain joins TRBV30 and TRBJ1-6, with a possible D match to TRBD1 (5 bases). Trimming took 2 bases from V and 3 from J, leaving 14 bases between them. Germline-derived CDR1 and CDR2 are GTSNPN and SVGIG (reference sequence). The CDR3 is 16 residues long. Here the CDR3 reads CAWSPLGQDYNSPLHF. CDR3 DNA: TGTGCCTGGAGTCCTTTGGGGCAGGACTATAATTCACCCCTCCACTTT.

The chain uses TRBV25-1 and TRBJ1-1; D is uncertain. The V gene's germline CDR1 is MGHDK and CDR2 SYGVNS. V dropped 3 bases and J dropped 0 bases, with 2 bases sitting between them. The CDR3 contains 12 residues. The CDR3 spells CASSDLNTEAFF. For the CDR3, the DNA is TGTGCCAGCAGTGATCTGAACACTGAAGCTTTCTTT.

The J gene is TRBJ1-2, the V gene TRBV5-1, with a weak D call TRBD1 (6 bases). V lost 7 bases and J lost 1, with 14 bases in between. There are 14 residues in the CDR3. Germline-derived CDR1 and CDR2 are SGHRS and YFSETQ. CDR3 sequence: CASRRGDDNYGYTF. Here the CDR3 DNA reads TGCGCCAGCCGGAGGGGGGACGATAACTATGGCTACACCTTC.

With regard to this clone: One end of the junction does not line up with germline, which may come from a read error. This chain joins TRBV7-9 and TRBJ2-7; weak D call: TRBD2 (5 bases). This CDR3 contains 12 residues. Germline V gene lookup returns CDR1 SEHNR and CDR2 FQNEAQ (reference sequence). As DNA, the CDR3 is TGTGCCAGCAGCCAGAGCGGTGTGGTACTTTGGTTC. Its translation is CASSQSGVVLWF.

The CDR3 spells CAISSRVGSNQPQHF. Here the CDR3 DNA reads TGTGCCATCAGTTCCCGTGTCGGTAGCAATCAGCCCCAGCATTTT. The rearrangement joins TRBV10-3 to TRBJ1-5, with D hard to call. Germline V gives CDR1 ENHRY, CDR2 SYGVKD. V shed 5 bases and J shed 0 bases, with 11 bases lying between them. The length of the CDR3 is 15 residues.